Reported below is one TCR beta chain. These data belong to a study of blood T cell repertoires in COVID-19. Data came from immunoSEQ multiplex PCR; TCRdb stores just in-frame clones and leaves some out. The data hold 200,000 to 300,000 clones, with approximately 86% observed a single time. The sequenced sample consisted of PBMCs or T cells enriched from blood (not recorded which). The receptor's source is a young woman who had recovered from COVID-19.

As DNA, the CDR3 is TGTGCCAGCAGCCTAGGACTGATCGTCCTCTACAATGAGCAGTTCTTC. Translating it yields CASSLGLIVLYNEQFF. V is TRBV14 and J is TRBJ2-1; perhaps TRBD2 as D (5 bases). V was trimmed by 4 bases and J by 3 bases, leaving 16 bases between them. Germline V lookup: CDR1 SGHDN, CDR2 FVKESK. The CDR3 is 16 residues long.